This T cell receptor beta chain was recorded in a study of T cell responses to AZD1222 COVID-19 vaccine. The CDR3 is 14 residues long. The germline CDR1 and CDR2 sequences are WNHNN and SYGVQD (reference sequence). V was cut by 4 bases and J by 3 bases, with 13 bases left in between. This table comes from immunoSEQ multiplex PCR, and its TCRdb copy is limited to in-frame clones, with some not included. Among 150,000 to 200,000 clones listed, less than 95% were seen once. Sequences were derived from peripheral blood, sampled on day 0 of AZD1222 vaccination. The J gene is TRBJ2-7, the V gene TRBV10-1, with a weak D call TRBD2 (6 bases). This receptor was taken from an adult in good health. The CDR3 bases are TGCGCCAGCAGTGGAGGCGGGAAGAGCTACGAGCAGTACTTC. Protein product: CASSGGGKSYEQYF.